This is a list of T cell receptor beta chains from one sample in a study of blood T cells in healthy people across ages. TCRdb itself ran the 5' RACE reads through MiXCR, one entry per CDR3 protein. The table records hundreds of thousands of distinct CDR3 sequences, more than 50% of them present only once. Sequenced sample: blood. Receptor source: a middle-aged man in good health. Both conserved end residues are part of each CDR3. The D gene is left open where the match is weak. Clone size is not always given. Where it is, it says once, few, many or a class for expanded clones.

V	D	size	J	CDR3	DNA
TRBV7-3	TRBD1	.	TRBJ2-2	CASSLAQGAAAGELFF	TGTGCCAGCAGCCTAGCACAGGGGGCGGCCGCCGGGGAGCTGTTTTTT
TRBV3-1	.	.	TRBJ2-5	CASSPQLNRETQYF	TGTGCCAGCAGCCCTCAGTTGAATCGAGAGACCCAGTACTTC
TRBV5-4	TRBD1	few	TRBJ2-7	CASSRTGTASYEQYF	TGTGCCAGCAGCCGAACCGGGACAGCCTCCTACGAGCAGTACTTC
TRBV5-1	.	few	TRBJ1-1	CASSSAPGSEAFF	TGCGCCAGCAGCTCCGCCCCCGGGTCTGAAGCTTTCTTT
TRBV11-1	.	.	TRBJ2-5	CASSPAGTFCNEQYF	TGTGCCAGCAGCCCCGCCGGGACTTTCTGCAATGAGCAGTACTTC
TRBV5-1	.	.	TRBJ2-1	CASGERHEQFF	TGCGCCAGCGGCGAGCGCCATGAGCAGTTCTTC
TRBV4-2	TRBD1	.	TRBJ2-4	CASSHGTGLGAKNIQYF	TGTGCCAGCAGCCACGGGACAGGGTTGGGGGCCAAAAACATTCAGTACTTC
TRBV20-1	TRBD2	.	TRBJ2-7	CSARVLSSGSYEQYF	TGCAGTGCTAGAGTTTTGTCTAGCGGGTCCTACGAGCAGTACTTC
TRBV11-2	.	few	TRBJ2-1	CASSVLGSYNEQFF	TGTGCCAGCAGCGTATTAGGCTCCTACAATGAGCAGTTCTTC
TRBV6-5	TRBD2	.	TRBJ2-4	CASSPSGSNIQYF	TGTGCCAGCAGTCCTAGCGGGAGTAACATTCAGTACTTC
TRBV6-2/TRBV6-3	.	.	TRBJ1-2	CASSYGLGALYGYTF	TGTGCCAGCAGTTACGGCCTGGGTGCGCTCTATGGCTACACCTTC
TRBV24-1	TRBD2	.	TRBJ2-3	CATSGTSGRPDTQYF	TGTGCCACCAGTGGGACTAGCGGGAGACCAGATACGCAGTATTTT
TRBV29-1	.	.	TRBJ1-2	CSVEVGSSFYGYTF	TGCAGCGTTGAAGTTGGCAGTTCTTTCTATGGCTACACCTTC
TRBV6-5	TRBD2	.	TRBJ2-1	CASRSAGGGNEQFF	TGTGCCAGCAGGAGTGCGGGAGGGGGCAATGAGCAGTTCTTC
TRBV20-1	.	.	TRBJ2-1	CSARDWRGVQFF	TGCAGTGCTAGAGATTGGCGCGGGGTGCAGTTCTTC
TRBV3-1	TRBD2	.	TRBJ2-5	CASNQIPSGGETQYF	TGTGCCAGCAACCAAATCCCTAGCGGGGGAGAGACCCAGTACTTC
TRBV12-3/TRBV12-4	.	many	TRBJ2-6	CASSQGTNLAAGANVLTF	TGTGCCAGCAGTCAGGGGACGAACCTCGCGGCAGGGGCCAACGTCCTGACTTTC
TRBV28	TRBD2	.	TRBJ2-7	CASSPGGDRDEQYF	TGTGCCAGCAGCCCTGGGGGGGATAGGGACGAGCAGTACTTC
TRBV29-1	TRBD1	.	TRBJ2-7	CSASGTELLGQYF	TGCAGCGCCTCCGGGACAGAACTTCTCGGGCAGTACTTC
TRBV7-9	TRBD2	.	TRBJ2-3	CASSPLAEPRYF	TGTGCCAGCAGCCCTCTAGCGGAGCCGCGGTATTTT
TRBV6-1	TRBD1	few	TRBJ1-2	CASSGRTGHQDGYTF	TGTGCCAGCAGTGGTCGGACAGGGCATCAGGATGGCTACACCTTC
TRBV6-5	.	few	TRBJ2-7	CASSYTTGSYEQYF	TGTGCCAGCAGTTACACGACAGGCTCCTACGAGCAGTACTTC
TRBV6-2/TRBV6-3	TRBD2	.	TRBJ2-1	CASRSPGGLNNEQFF	TGTGCCAGCAGAAGTCCCGGGGGACTAAACAATGAGCAGTTCTTC
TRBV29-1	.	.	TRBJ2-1	CSVEVETQFF	TGCAGCGTTGAAGTGGAGACCCAGTTCTTC
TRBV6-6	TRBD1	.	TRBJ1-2	CASSLTGSLKGYTF	TGTGCCAGCAGTTTGACAGGGTCGTTGAAGGGCTACACCTTC
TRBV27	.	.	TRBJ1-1	CASSLSLVAEAFF	TGTGCCAGCAGTTTATCATTAGTTGCTGAAGCTTTCTTT
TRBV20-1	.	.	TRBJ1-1	CSARSGMNTEAFF	TGCAGTGCTAGATCGGGGATGAACACTGAAGCTTTCTTT
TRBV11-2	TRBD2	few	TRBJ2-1	CASSSWTSGRNLYNEQFF	TGTGCCAGCAGCTCCTGGACTAGCGGGAGGAACCTATACAATGAGCAGTTCTTC
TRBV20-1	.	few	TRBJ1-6	CSAKDRSSYNSPLHF	TGCAGTGCGAAAGACCGGAGCTCCTATAATTCACCCCTCCACTTT
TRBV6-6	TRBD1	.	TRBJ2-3	CASTYPGQGTDTQYF	TGTGCCAGCACCTATCCCGGACAGGGGACAGATACGCAGTATTTT
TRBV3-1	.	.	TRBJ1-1	CASSQVQGRSFF	TGTGCCAGCAGCCAAGTACAGGGTAGGTCTTTCTTT
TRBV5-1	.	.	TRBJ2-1	CASSPGTGSGRGLPSSYNEQFF	TGCGCCAGCAGCCCCGGAACAGGGTCGGGTCGGGGTTTACCGAGCTCCTACAATGAGCAGTTCTTC
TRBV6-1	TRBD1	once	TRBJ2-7	CASSGQHGTGQDDEQYF	TGTGCCAGCAGTGGCCAACACGGGACAGGACAAGATGACGAGCAGTACTTC
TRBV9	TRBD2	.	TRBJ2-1	CASSGGLSGGLGGMYNEQFF	TGTGCCAGCAGCGGGGGACTAAGCGGGGGGCTCGGAGGGATGTACAATGAGCAGTTCTTC
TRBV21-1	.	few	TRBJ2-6	CARPGQGSGANVLTF	TGTGCCAGACCGGGACAGGGGTCTGGGGCCAACGTCCTGACTTTC
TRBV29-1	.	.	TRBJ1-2	CSGRGGGKDGYTF	TGCAGCGGTAGAGGCGGTGGGAAAGATGGCTACACCTTC
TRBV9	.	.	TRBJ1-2	CASSVWGSNRYGYTF	TGTGCCAGCAGTGTTTGGGGGAGCAACCGCTATGGCTACACCTTC
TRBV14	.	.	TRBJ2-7	CASSQPLRTGVYEQYF	TGTGCCAGCAGCCAACCCCTCAGAACTGGGGTTTACGAGCAGTACTTC
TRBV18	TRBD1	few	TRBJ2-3	CASSPGTAGGTDTQYF	TGTGCCAGCTCACCGGGGACAGCCGGCGGCACAGATACGCAGTATTTT
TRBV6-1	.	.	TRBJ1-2	CASSDGGLGYTF	TGTGCCAGCAGTGACGGGGGGCTCGGCTACACCTTC
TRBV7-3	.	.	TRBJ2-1	CASSLLGGGRRGKHNEQFF	TGTGCCAGCAGCCTTTTGGGGGGGGGCCGACGGGGTAAACACAATGAGCAGTTCTTC
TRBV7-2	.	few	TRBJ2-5	CASSPVKTQYF	TGTGCCAGCAGCCCGGTGAAGACCCAGTACTTC
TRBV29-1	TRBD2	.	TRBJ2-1	CSVTGTTPYNEQFF	TGCAGCGTGACCGGGACTACCCCATACAATGAGCAGTTCTTC
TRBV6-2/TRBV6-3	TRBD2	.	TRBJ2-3	CASSYIGGGATDTQYF	TGTGCCAGCAGTTATATCGGCGGGGGGGCCACAGATACGCAGTATTTT
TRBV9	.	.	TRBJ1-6	CASSRNVRGDSPSPLHF	TGTGCCAGCTCACGTAACGTGAGGGGAGATTCTCCCTCACCCCTCCACTTT